These T cell receptor beta chains were read from a single sample in a study of Graves' ophthalmopathy and Graves' hyperthyroidism. TCRdb reanalysed the multiplex PCR reads using MiXCR and keeps one entry per CDR3 protein. The sample carries 400,000 to 450,000 distinct CDR3 sequences, approximately 21% recorded once. Sequences were obtained from peripheral blood. These receptors originate from a woman between 18 and 30 years old with stable Graves' hyperthyroidism. The CDR3 runs from the conserved cysteine through the conserved F or W. The order of the fields is CDR3 length, J gene, D gene, clone size, V gene, CDR3 DNA, CDR3 protein. The D gene is left open where the match is weak. Clone size is not always given. Where it is, it says once, few, many or a class for expanded clones.

CDR3 length: 14; J gene: TRBJ2-7; D gene: .; clone size: many; V gene: TRBV11-2; CDR3 DNA: TGTGCCAGCAGCTCGCCAAGGCGATCCTACGAGCAGTACTTC; CDR3 protein: CASSSPRRSYEQYF
CDR3 length: 14; J gene: TRBJ1-5; D gene: .; clone size: .; V gene: TRBV7-8; CDR3 DNA: TGTGCCAGCAGCCCCTACGAGGCCGGTCAGCCCCAGCATTTT; CDR3 protein: CASSPYEAGQPQHF
CDR3 length: 15; J gene: TRBJ2-7; D gene: TRBD1; clone size: many; V gene: TRBV7-8; CDR3 DNA: TGTGCCAGCAGCTTAAGTGGGACAGGGATCGACGAGCAGTACTTC; CDR3 protein: CASSLSGTGIDEQYF
CDR3 length: 18; J gene: TRBJ1-5; D gene: TRBD1; clone size: .; V gene: TRBV7-8; CDR3 DNA: TGTGCCAGCAGCTTAGGAAACAGGGGGTTCAATGGGAATCAGCCCCAGCATTTT; CDR3 protein: CASSLGNRGFNGNQPQHF
CDR3 length: 12; J gene: TRBJ1-2; D gene: .; clone size: many; V gene: TRBV7-2; CDR3 DNA: TGTGCCAGCAGCTGGAGTACGAGTGGCTACACCTTC; CDR3 protein: CASSWSTSGYTF
CDR3 length: 15; J gene: TRBJ2-5; D gene: TRBD2; clone size: .; V gene: TRBV7-8; CDR3 DNA: TGTGCCAGCAGCTTATCGACTAGCGGGGGAGAGACCCAGTACTTC; CDR3 protein: CASSLSTSGGETQYF
CDR3 length: 15; J gene: TRBJ1-1; D gene: .; clone size: .; V gene: TRBV28; CDR3 DNA: TGTGCCAGCAGTGGACTTACGGCCGCGGGAACTGAAGCTTTCTTT; CDR3 protein: CASSGLTAAGTEAFF
CDR3 length: 13; J gene: TRBJ1-1; D gene: .; clone size: .; V gene: TRBV6-1; CDR3 DNA: TGTGCCAGCAGTGGACAGGCCTACACTGAAGCTTTCTTT; CDR3 protein: CASSGQAYTEAFF
CDR3 length: 12; J gene: TRBJ1-2; D gene: .; clone size: .; V gene: TRBV6-2/TRBV6-3; CDR3 DNA: TGTGCCAGCATGCAGGGAACATATGGCTACACCTTC; CDR3 protein: CASMQGTYGYTF
CDR3 length: 17; J gene: TRBJ1-6; D gene: TRBD1; clone size: .; V gene: TRBV12-3/TRBV12-4; CDR3 DNA: TGTGCCAGCACCGAACGGACAGGGGGCCAATATAATTCACCCCTCCACTTT; CDR3 protein: CASTERTGGQYNSPLHF
CDR3 length: 13; J gene: TRBJ1-6; D gene: TRBD1; clone size: many; V gene: TRBV20-1; CDR3 DNA: TGCAGTGCCAGGACAGGGGAGTATTCACCCCTCCACTTT; CDR3 protein: CSARTGEYSPLHF
CDR3 length: 11; J gene: TRBJ2-2; D gene: .; clone size: many; V gene: TRBV7-8; CDR3 DNA: TGTGCCAGCAGACGCCAAGGGGAGCTGTTTTTT; CDR3 protein: CASRRQGELFF
CDR3 length: 17; J gene: TRBJ1-6; D gene: .; clone size: .; V gene: TRBV6-4; CDR3 DNA: TGTGCCAGCAGTTACTCCCGTCCGCAGGGCGAAGGTTCACCCCTCCACTTT; CDR3 protein: CASSYSRPQGEGSPLHF
CDR3 length: 13; J gene: TRBJ2-5; D gene: .; clone size: many; V gene: TRBV14; CDR3 DNA: TGTGCCAGCAGCCAGGTCAGGGCTGAGACCCAGTACTTC; CDR3 protein: CASSQVRAETQYF
CDR3 length: 14; J gene: TRBJ2-7; D gene: TRBD1; clone size: many; V gene: TRBV20-1; CDR3 DNA: TGCAGTGCTAGAGTTTGGGACAGCCCCTACGAGCAGTACTTC; CDR3 protein: CSARVWDSPYEQYF
CDR3 length: 14; J gene: TRBJ1-1; D gene: .; clone size: many; V gene: TRBV5-1; CDR3 DNA: TGCGCCACCAGACCACAGGGTTTCGACACTGAAGCTTTCTTT; CDR3 protein: CATRPQGFDTEAFF
CDR3 length: 15; J gene: TRBJ2-1; D gene: TRBD1; clone size: many; V gene: TRBV7-9; CDR3 DNA: TGTGCCAGCAGCCCTCGGGACAGGACCTACAATGAGCAGTTCTTC; CDR3 protein: CASSPRDRTYNEQFF
CDR3 length: 14; J gene: TRBJ2-5; D gene: TRBD2; clone size: many; V gene: TRBV25-1; CDR3 DNA: TGTGCCAGCAGTGACCCTAGCGGGACAGAGACCCAGTACTTC; CDR3 protein: CASSDPSGTETQYF
CDR3 length: 14; J gene: TRBJ2-5; D gene: .; clone size: few; V gene: TRBV27; CDR3 DNA: TGTGCCAGCAGTTTTAGGGTCCTCTCGGAGACCCAGTACTTC; CDR3 protein: CASSFRVLSETQYF
CDR3 length: 13; J gene: TRBJ2-3; D gene: TRBD2; clone size: .; V gene: TRBV6-2/TRBV6-3; CDR3 DNA: TGTGCCAGCGCTAGCGGGGACACAGATACGCAGTATTTT; CDR3 protein: CASASGDTDTQYF
CDR3 length: 15; J gene: TRBJ2-7; D gene: TRBD2; clone size: .; V gene: TRBV6-1; CDR3 DNA: TGTGCCAGCAGTCGGGGAGGGGCCAAAGTCTACGAGCAGTACTTC; CDR3 protein: CASSRGGAKVYEQYF
CDR3 length: 15; J gene: TRBJ2-5; D gene: .; clone size: .; V gene: TRBV18; CDR3 DNA: TGTGCCAGCTCACGGTTCGGGAGAGGTCAAGAGACCCAGTACTTC; CDR3 protein: CASSRFGRGQETQYF
CDR3 length: 13; J gene: TRBJ2-5; D gene: .; clone size: many; V gene: TRBV11-2; CDR3 DNA: TGTGCCAGCAGCCAGGACCCTATAGGGACCCAGTACTTC; CDR3 protein: CASSQDPIGTQYF
CDR3 length: 15; J gene: TRBJ2-7; D gene: TRBD2; clone size: .; V gene: TRBV5-1; CDR3 DNA: TGCGCCAGCAGCGTATTAGCGGGATCTACCTACGAGCAGTACTTC; CDR3 protein: CASSVLAGSTYEQYF
CDR3 length: 14; J gene: TRBJ2-7; D gene: .; clone size: .; V gene: TRBV12-3/TRBV12-4; CDR3 DNA: TGTGCCAGCAGTTACGGGGGCGCCGCCTACGAGCAGTACTTC; CDR3 protein: CASSYGGAAYEQYF
CDR3 length: 13; J gene: TRBJ2-7; D gene: .; clone size: .; V gene: TRBV14; CDR3 DNA: TGTGCCAGCAGCCAACATTTCTCCTACGAGCAGTACTTC; CDR3 protein: CASSQHFSYEQYF
CDR3 length: 16; J gene: TRBJ1-1; D gene: TRBD1; clone size: many; V gene: TRBV6-5; CDR3 DNA: TGTGCCAGCAGCCCGCCCACGACAGGGAGGAACACTGAAGCTTTCTTT; CDR3 protein: CASSPPTTGRNTEAFF
CDR3 length: 13; J gene: TRBJ2-7; D gene: .; clone size: .; V gene: TRBV5-1; CDR3 DNA: TGCGCCAGCAGCGCCCGGGACGGCTACGAGCAGTACTTC; CDR3 protein: CASSARDGYEQYF
CDR3 length: 13; J gene: TRBJ1-1; D gene: .; clone size: .; V gene: TRBV12-3/TRBV12-4; CDR3 DNA: TGTGCCAGCAGTCCCATGTGGAACACTGAAGCTTTCTTT; CDR3 protein: CASSPMWNTEAFF
CDR3 length: 12; J gene: TRBJ2-5; D gene: .; clone size: .; V gene: TRBV6-5; CDR3 DNA: TGTGCCAGCAGACCGGACGGAGAGACCCAGTACTTC; CDR3 protein: CASRPDGETQYF
CDR3 length: 14; J gene: TRBJ1-1; D gene: .; clone size: many; V gene: TRBV11-1; CDR3 DNA: TGTGCCAGCAGCTCGAAGGACAGCTGGACTGAAGCTTTCTTT; CDR3 protein: CASSSKDSWTEAFF
CDR3 length: 14; J gene: TRBJ1-5; D gene: .; clone size: many; V gene: TRBV27; CDR3 DNA: TGTGCCAGCAGTTTGCAGGGTAACGATCAGCCCCAGCATTTT; CDR3 protein: CASSLQGNDQPQHF
CDR3 length: 17; J gene: TRBJ2-7; D gene: TRBD2; clone size: many; V gene: TRBV28; CDR3 DNA: TGTGCCAGCAGTTCCAACCTCCTAGCGGGACAAGCCTACGAGCAGTACTTC; CDR3 protein: CASSSNLLAGQAYEQYF
CDR3 length: 13; J gene: TRBJ2-7; D gene: .; clone size: many; V gene: TRBV28; CDR3 DNA: TGTGCCAGCACTCCGGCTCTGCCCTACGAGCAGTACTTC; CDR3 protein: CASTPALPYEQYF
CDR3 length: 14; J gene: TRBJ2-7; D gene: .; clone size: many; V gene: TRBV20-1; CDR3 DNA: TGCAGTGCTAGAATCGGACTCCAGTCCGACGTGCAGTACTTC; CDR3 protein: CSARIGLQSDVQYF
CDR3 length: 15; J gene: TRBJ2-5; D gene: TRBD1; clone size: .; V gene: TRBV18; CDR3 DNA: TGTGCCAGCTCACTCTACCGGGACAGCCAAGAGACCCAGTACTTC; CDR3 protein: CASSLYRDSQETQYF
CDR3 length: 15; J gene: TRBJ2-7; D gene: TRBD2; clone size: many; V gene: TRBV5-5; CDR3 DNA: TGTGCCAGCAGCTTGGATCTAGCGGGAGACCGCGAGCAGTACTTC; CDR3 protein: CASSLDLAGDREQYF
CDR3 length: 13; J gene: TRBJ2-5; D gene: TRBD2; clone size: .; V gene: TRBV20-1; CDR3 DNA: TGCAGCGGAACTAGCGGGGGACAAGAGACCCAGTACTTC; CDR3 protein: CSGTSGGQETQYF
CDR3 length: 15; J gene: TRBJ1-1; D gene: .; clone size: .; V gene: TRBV10-3; CDR3 DNA: TGTGCCATCAGTGAGTCAACTCAGGGTGCGGCCCAAGCTTTCTTT; CDR3 protein: CAISESTQGAAQAFF
CDR3 length: 15; J gene: TRBJ2-2; D gene: TRBD2; clone size: .; V gene: TRBV10-3; CDR3 DNA: TGTGCCACCGGGACTAGCGGGAGTAAAACCGGGGAGCTGTTTTTT; CDR3 protein: CATGTSGSKTGELFF
CDR3 length: 14; J gene: TRBJ2-7; D gene: .; clone size: few; V gene: TRBV11-3; CDR3 DNA: TGTGCCGGCAGCTTAGTTGGTAGCTATGACGTGCAGTACTTC; CDR3 protein: CAGSLVGSYDVQYF
CDR3 length: 14; J gene: TRBJ2-7; D gene: .; clone size: many; V gene: TRBV28; CDR3 DNA: TGTGCCAGCAGTTTACCGGGACTCTCGGTCGAGCAGTACTTC; CDR3 protein: CASSLPGLSVEQYF
CDR3 length: 17; J gene: TRBJ2-6; D gene: TRBD2; clone size: many; V gene: TRBV6-4; CDR3 DNA: TGTGCCAGCAGTCCGACTAGCGGCACCTCTGGGGCCAACGTCCTGACTTTC; CDR3 protein: CASSPTSGTSGANVLTF